This TCR beta chain emerged from a study of Graves' ophthalmopathy and Graves' hyperthyroidism. Whole-study results and caveats: Separation of ophthalmopathy from stable hyperthyroidism was achieved by a 13-signature model, at around 88% sensitivity and roughly 77% specificity.

In this sample, this clonotype turned up many times. Antigen: not known. Researchers took RNA transcripts and amplified TCR beta CDR3 regions from them. RT-PCR in the first round used HTBI primers; a second-round multiplex PCR followed. Each CDR3 protein gets one entry after TCRdb re-called the multiplex PCR reads with MiXCR. The sample lists a few hundred thousand distinct CDR3 sequences, 15% occurring once. Trimming stripped 0 bases from V and 6 bases from J, with 5 bases between. This CDR3 spans 12 amino acids. Germline V lookup: CDR1 LNHNV, CDR2 YYDKDF (reference sequence). Exclusion covered patients with other autoimmune diseases or uncontrolled infections (as well as pregnancy or lactation).

Material: peripheral blood. The genes are TRBV15 and TRBJ1-2; D uncertain. This sequence originates from a woman between 18 and 29 years old with stable Graves' hyperthyroidism. CDR3 residues: CATSRDRDGYTF. The CDR3 DNA is TGTGCCACCAGCAGAGATCGGGATGGCTACACCTTC.